This TCR beta chain derives from a study of tumor-infiltrating lymphocytes in oesophageal squamous cell carcinoma. TCRdb recomputed calls from the PCR reads with MiXCR, one row per CDR3 protein. Of fewer than 15,000 distinct CDR3 sequences detected, roughly half appear once; the ten largest clones hold roughly an eighth. CDR3 length: 13 residues. Germline lookup yields CDR1 SGHTA and CDR2 FQGNSA. The chain has TRBV7-2 and TRBJ2-1; unclear D gene. Gene TRBJ2-7 matches the end of the DNA better, so the J call may be wrong. The sequenced sample consisted of blood. The clonotype comes from a female donor with esophageal squamous cell carcinoma. CDR3 region: CASTFYRAREQYF. CDR3 bases: TGTGCCAGCACCTTCTATCGGGCAAGGGAGCAGTACTTC.